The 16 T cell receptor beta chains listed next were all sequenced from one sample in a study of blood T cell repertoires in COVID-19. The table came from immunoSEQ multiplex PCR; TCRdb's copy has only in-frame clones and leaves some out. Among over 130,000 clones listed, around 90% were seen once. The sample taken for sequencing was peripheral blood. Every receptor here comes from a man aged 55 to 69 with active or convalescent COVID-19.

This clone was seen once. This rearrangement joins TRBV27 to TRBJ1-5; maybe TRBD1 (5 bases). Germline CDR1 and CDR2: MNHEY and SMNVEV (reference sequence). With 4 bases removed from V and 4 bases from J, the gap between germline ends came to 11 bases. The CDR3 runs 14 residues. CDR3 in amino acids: CASSWGGGNQPQHF. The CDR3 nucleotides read TGTGCCAGCAGTTGGGGCGGAGGGAATCAGCCCCAGCATTTT.

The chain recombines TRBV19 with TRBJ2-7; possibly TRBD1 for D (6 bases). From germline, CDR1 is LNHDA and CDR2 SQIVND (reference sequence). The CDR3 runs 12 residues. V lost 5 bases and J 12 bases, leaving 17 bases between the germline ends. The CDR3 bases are TGTGCCAGTAGTGGTAACAGGGAAAAACCGTACTTC. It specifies CASSGNREKPYF.

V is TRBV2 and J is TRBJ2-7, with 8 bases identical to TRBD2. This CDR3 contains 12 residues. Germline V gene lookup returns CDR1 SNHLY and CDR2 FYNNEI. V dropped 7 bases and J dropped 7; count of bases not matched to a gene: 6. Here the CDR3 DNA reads TGTGCCAGCACGCGGGGGGCAGGGGAGCAGTACTTC. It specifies CASTRGAGEQYF.

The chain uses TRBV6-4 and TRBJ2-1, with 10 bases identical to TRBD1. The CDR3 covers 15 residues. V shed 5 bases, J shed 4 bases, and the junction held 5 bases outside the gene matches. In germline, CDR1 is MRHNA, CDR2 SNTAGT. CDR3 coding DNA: TGTGCCAGCAGTCCCGGGACAGGGGAATACAATGAGCAGTTCTTC. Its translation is CASSPGTGEYNEQFF.

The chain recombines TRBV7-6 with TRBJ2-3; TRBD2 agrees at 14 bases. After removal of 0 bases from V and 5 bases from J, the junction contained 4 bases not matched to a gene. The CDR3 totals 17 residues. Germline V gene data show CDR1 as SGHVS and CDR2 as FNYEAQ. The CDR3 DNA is TGTGCCAGCAGCTTAGCGGGACTAGCGGGAGTTAAAGATACGCAGTATTTT. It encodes CASSLAGLAGVKDTQYF.

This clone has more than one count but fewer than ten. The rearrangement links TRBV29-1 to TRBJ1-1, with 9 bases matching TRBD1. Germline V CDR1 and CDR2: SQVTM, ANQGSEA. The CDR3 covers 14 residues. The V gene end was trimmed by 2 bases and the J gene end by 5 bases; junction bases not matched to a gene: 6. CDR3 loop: CSVEMDRGLTEAFF. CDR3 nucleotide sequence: TGCAGCGTTGAAATGGACAGGGGTTTGACTGAAGCTTTCTTT.

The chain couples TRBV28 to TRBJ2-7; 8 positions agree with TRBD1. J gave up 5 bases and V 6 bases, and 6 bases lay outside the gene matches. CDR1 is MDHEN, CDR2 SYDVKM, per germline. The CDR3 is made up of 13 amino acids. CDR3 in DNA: TGTGCCAGCAGCGATACGGGACAGGACGAGCAGTACTTC. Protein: CASSDTGQDEQYF.

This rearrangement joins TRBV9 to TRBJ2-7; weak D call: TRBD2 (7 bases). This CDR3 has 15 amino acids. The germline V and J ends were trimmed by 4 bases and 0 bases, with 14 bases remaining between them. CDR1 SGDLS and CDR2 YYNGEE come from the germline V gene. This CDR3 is CASSPQGRVSYEQYF. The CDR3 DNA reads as TGTGCCAGCAGCCCCCAGGGGAGGGTCTCCTACGAGCAGTACTTC.

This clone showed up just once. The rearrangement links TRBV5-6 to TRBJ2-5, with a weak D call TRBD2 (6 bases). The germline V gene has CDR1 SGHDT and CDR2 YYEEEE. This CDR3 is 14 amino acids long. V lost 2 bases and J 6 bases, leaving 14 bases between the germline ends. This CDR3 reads CASSFGEAAKTQYF. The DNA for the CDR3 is TGTGCCAGCAGCTTTGGGGAGGCGGCAAAGACCCAGTACTTC.

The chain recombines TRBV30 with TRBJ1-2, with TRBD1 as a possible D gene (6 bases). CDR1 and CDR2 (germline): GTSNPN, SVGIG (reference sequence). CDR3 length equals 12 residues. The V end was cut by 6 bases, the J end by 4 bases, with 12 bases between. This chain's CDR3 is CACATGLYGYTF. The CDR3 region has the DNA TGTGCCTGTGCGACAGGCCTCTATGGCTACACCTTC.

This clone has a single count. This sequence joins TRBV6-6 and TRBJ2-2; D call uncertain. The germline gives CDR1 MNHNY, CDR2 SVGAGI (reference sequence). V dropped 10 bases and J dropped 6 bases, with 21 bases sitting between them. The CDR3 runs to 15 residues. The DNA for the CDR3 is TGTGCCACCCTCCAGGCCGTCTCCTTCCCCGGGGAGCTGTTTTTT. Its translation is CATLQAVSFPGELFF.

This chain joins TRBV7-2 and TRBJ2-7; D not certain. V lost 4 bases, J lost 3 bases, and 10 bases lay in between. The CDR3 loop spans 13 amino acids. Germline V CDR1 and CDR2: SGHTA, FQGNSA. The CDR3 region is CASSYSGSYEQYF. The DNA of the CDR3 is TGTGCCAGCAGCTACTCAGGAAGCTACGAGCAGTACTTC.

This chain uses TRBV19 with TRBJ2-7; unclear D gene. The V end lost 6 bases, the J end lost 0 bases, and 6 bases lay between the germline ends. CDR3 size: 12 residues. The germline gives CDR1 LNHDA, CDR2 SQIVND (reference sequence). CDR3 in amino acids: CASSGFSYEQYF. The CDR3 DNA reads TGTGCCAGTAGCGGTTTCTCCTACGAGCAGTACTTC.

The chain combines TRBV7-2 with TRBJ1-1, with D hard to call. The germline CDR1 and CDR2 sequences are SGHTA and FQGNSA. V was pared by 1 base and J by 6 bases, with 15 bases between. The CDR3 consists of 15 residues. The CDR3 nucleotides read TGTGCCAGCAGCTTAGAAGCAGGTTGGTTCGCTGAAGCTTTCTTT. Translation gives CASSLEAGWFAEAFF. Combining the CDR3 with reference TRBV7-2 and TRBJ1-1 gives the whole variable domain GAGVSQSPSNKVTEKGKDVELRCDPISGHTALYWYRQSLGQGLEFLIYFQGNSAPDKSGLPSDRFSAERTGGSVSTLTIQRTQQEDSAVYLCASSLEAGWFAEAFFGQGTRLTVV.

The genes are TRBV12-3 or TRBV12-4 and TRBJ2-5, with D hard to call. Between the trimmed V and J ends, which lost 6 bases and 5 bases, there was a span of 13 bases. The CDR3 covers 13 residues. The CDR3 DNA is TGTGCCAGCAGCCTCACGGTGCGGGAGACCCAGTACTTC. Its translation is CASSLTVRETQYF.

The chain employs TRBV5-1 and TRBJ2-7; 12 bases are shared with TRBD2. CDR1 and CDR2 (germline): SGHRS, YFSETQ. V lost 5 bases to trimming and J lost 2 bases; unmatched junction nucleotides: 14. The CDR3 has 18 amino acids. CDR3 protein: CASSLKGTSGFQTYEQYF. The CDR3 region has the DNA TGCGCCAGCAGTCTTAAAGGGACTAGCGGGTTTCAGACCTACGAGCAGTACTTC.